This TCR beta chain is from a study of cytomegalovirus exposure and HLA in healthy donors. The trim removed 4 bases at V and 4 bases at J, leaving 4 bases unmatched. The germline CDR1 and CDR2 sequences are SEHNR and FQNEAQ (reference sequence). The CDR3 is made up of 15 amino acids. Study-wide results and caveats: The productive fraction for most TCR beta V segments was about 87% or about 30% in an earlier analysis.

Details on this clone: Its antigen is as yet unknown.

The PCR contained 60 Vbeta and 13 Jbeta primers. Libraries were prepared by immunoSEQ multiplex PCR; TCRdb keeps only in-frame clonotypes and omits some of them. The sample lists about 140,000 clones, approximately 70% occurring once. This TCR was recovered from a human donor in good health. Sequenced input: PBMCs. The gene calls are TRBV7-9 and TRBJ2-1; 10 nucleotides line up with TRBD2. The CDR3 coding sequence is TGTGCCAGCAGCTATGAACTAGCGGGATACAATGAGCAGTTCTTC. Protein sequence: CASSYELAGYNEQFF.